This TCR beta chain was identified in a study of molecular identifiers for immune sequencing clone quantification. TCRdb called the PCR reads again in MiXCR, with one record for every CDR3 protein. The sample records about half a million distinct CDR3 sequences, around 23% being singletons. The CDR3 extends over 19 amino acids. Germline CDR1 MNHEY, CDR2 SVGEGT. The V gene end was trimmed by 0 bases and the J gene end by 0 bases; junction bases not matched to a gene: 14. This chain uses TRBV6-2 or TRBV6-3 with TRBJ2-7, with 7 bases aligning to TRBD1. The sample was naive CD8+ T cells from blood, with Jurkat cell RNA spiked in. Regarding subset: FACS-sorted CD8+CD4-CCR7+CD45RA+ naive T cells. The TCR was taken from a human donor in good health. Some libraries in this study had Jurkat cell RNA spiked in. The chain's CDR3 is CASSYSSRQGLIASYEQYF. The CDR3 DNA reads as TGTGCCAGCAGTTACTCGTCGCGACAGGGTCTGATTGCCTCCTACGAGCAGTACTTC.